The 9 T cell receptor beta chains given below trace back to one sample, sequenced in a study of blood T cell repertoires in COVID-19. Profiled with immunoSEQ multiplex PCR; TCRdb holds only in-frame clones, not every one. The sample yields roughly 50,000 clones, just over 90% seen once. Sequenced sample: peripheral blood. Receptor source: a man in his sixties or seventies with acute or convalescent COVID-19.

J is TRBJ2-7 and V is TRBV9, with 7 bases fitting TRBD1. J was trimmed by 5 bases and V by 4 bases; bases with no gene match: 9. CDR1 is SGDLS, CDR2 YYNGEE, per germline. The CDR3 is 14 residues long. The CDR3 nucleotides are TGTGCCAGCAGCTCAGGACAGGACGTTGACGAGCAGTACTTC. Protein product: CASSSGQDVDEQYF.

The table lists this clone with a few counts. The rearrangement joins TRBV6-2 or TRBV6-3 to TRBJ1-5, with TRBD1 identical over 9 bases. The germline CDR1 and CDR2 sequences are MNHEY and SVGEGT. The CDR3 consists of 15 residues. The ends lost 5 bases at V and 12 bases at J; junction bases unmatched: 14. CDR3 amino acids: CASSPSGQGYRRQHF. CDR3 nucleotide sequence: TGTGCCAGCAGTCCATCAGGACAGGGGTATAGACGCCAGCATTTT.

This clone is a singleton in its sample. The V call is TRBV12-3 or TRBV12-4, the J call TRBJ1-2; 10 bases are a match to TRBD1. Trimming at V came to 5 bases and at J to 4 bases, leaving 1 base not matched to a gene. CDR3 length: 13 amino acids. The CDR3 DNA sequence: TGTGCCAGCAGTGGGGACAGGGGCTATGGCTACACCTTC. Its translation: CASSGDRGYGYTF.

This clone was recorded only once. The J gene is TRBJ2-5, the V gene TRBV6-6; D gene ambiguous. Trimming left V 0 bases short and J 3 bases short, with 8 bases between. This CDR3 region has 14 residues. Germline V gene sequence: CDR1 MNHNY, CDR2 SVGAGI (reference sequence). This CDR3 reads CASSYSSAKETQYF. The CDR3 DNA reads as TGTGCCAGCAGTTACTCGAGTGCGAAAGAGACCCAGTACTTC.

V is TRBV2 and J is TRBJ1-5; tentatively, D is TRBD1 (5 bases). The CDR3 has 15 residues. CDR1 SNHLY and CDR2 FYNNEI come from the germline V gene. Between the trimmed V and J ends, which lost 1 base and 2 bases, there was a span of 9 bases. The CDR3 bases are TGTGCCAGCAGTGAAGTAGGAGGGGGCAATCAGCCCCAGCATTTT. Amino acids: CASSEVGGGNQPQHF.

J is TRBJ1-1 and V is TRBV4-2, with 9 bases lining up with TRBD1. The CDR3 consists of 16 residues. Trimming at V came to 4 bases and at J to 6 bases, leaving 12 bases not matched to a gene. CDR1 is LGHNA and CDR2 is YNFKEQ in the germline V gene. The CDR3 DNA reads TGTGCCAGCAGCCCCGGGGACAGGGCCGTAAGAGCTGAAGCTTTCTTT. Translation gives CASSPGDRAVRAEAFF.

This chain uses TRBV28 with TRBJ2-7; TRBD1 matches at 9 bases. CDR1 and CDR2 (germline): MDHEN, SYDVKM. The V gene end was trimmed by 8 bases and the J gene end by 5 bases; junction bases not matched to a gene: 13. The CDR3 has 15 amino acids. The CDR3 spells CASSPGQGSVHEQYF. CDR3 nucleotide sequence: TGTGCCAGCTCGCCCGGACAGGGGTCGGTACACGAGCAGTACTTC.

The CDR3, as DNA: TGTGCCAGCAGTTACTCCCCAGGGGGCGCAGCTTTCTTT. Translated: CASSYSPGGAAFF. This chain uses TRBV6-5 with TRBJ1-1, with 8 bases that match TRBD1. Germline V gene lookup returns CDR1 MNHEY and CDR2 SVGAGI. The V gene end was trimmed by 0 bases and the J gene end by 10 bases; junction bases not matched to a gene: 4. The CDR3 has 13 residues.

This chain joins TRBV19 and TRBJ1-6; D gene ambiguous. Germline V gene data show CDR1 as LNHDA and CDR2 as SQIVND (reference sequence). V was clipped by 1 base and J by 4 bases, with 5 bases between them. The CDR3 loop spans 14 amino acids. CDR3: CASSIGRYNSPLHF. The CDR3 nucleotides read TGTGCCAGTAGTATAGGGCGGTATAATTCACCCCTCCACTTT.